The 28 T cell receptor beta chains given below trace back to one sample, sequenced in a study of blood T cells in healthy people across ages. A sample-barcoded 5' primer and a J-beta primer mix were used in a second PCR of roughly 7 to 11 cycles. One entry per CDR3 protein, called by TCRdb with MiXCR from the 5' RACE reads. The sample has approximately 1.5 million distinct CDR3 sequences; roughly 32% are singletons. Sequenced material: blood. Receptors were obtained from a woman in her 30s in good health.

On this clonotype: A much larger clone is a single base away; this may be a read error. This chain links TRBV28 with TRBJ2-1; D is perhaps TRBD2 (5 bases). V lost 7 bases and J 7 bases, leaving 14 bases between the germline ends. Germline V lookup: CDR1 MDHEN, CDR2 SYDVKM. The CDR3 is 13 residues long. CDR3 in amino acids: CASISEVSNEQFF. CDR3 nucleotide sequence: TGTGCCAGCATCTCGGAGGTTTCTAATGAGCAGTTCTTC.

The table lists this clonotype with a few counts. V usage is TRBV20-1 and J usage is TRBJ2-7; 9 positions agree with TRBD1. This CDR3 is 18 amino acids long. Trimming cost V 5 bases and J 0 bases; bases outside gene matches: 17. Germline CDR1 DFQATT, CDR2 SNEGSKA (reference sequence). This CDR3 is CSAFPDRGFRGTSYEQYF. In DNA form, the CDR3 reads TGCAGTGCTTTCCCAGACAGGGGGTTTCGCGGGACCTCCTACGAGCAGTACTTC.

This chain joins TRBV20-1 and TRBJ1-2; no definite D call. Germline loops: CDR1 DFQATT, CDR2 SNEGSKA (reference sequence). The CDR3 has 12 amino acids. Trimming pared 6 bases from V and 2 bases from J, leaving 10 bases between. CDR3 sequence: CSASDGNYGYTF. The CDR3 bases are TGCAGTGCCTCGGACGGGAACTATGGCTACACCTTC.

V and J are TRBV11-1 and TRBJ2-3; 15 nucleotides line up with TRBD2. CDR3 length: 18 amino acids. Germline CDR1 is SGHAT and CDR2 is FQDESV (reference sequence). With V trimmed by 5 bases and J by 4 bases, 10 bases remained unmatched. In DNA form, the CDR3 reads TGTGCCAGCAGCCACCCGGGACTAGCGGGAGGAAATGCAGATACGCAGTATTTT. This sequence encodes CASSHPGLAGGNADTQYF.

The table lists this clonotype with a few counts. The chain combines TRBV2 with TRBJ2-5; D possibly corresponds to TRBD2 (7 bases). The CDR3 sequence is 16 residues long. Germline values: CDR1 SNHLY, CDR2 FYNNEI. V was clipped by 1 base and J by 1 base, with 13 bases between them. DNA for the CDR3: TGTGCCAGCAGTGAAGGGGGCGGGGGCTTCCAAGAGACCCAGTACTTC. Protein product: CASSEGGGGFQETQYF.

The rearrangement joins TRBV6-5 to TRBJ2-5, with D possibly being TRBD2 (6 bases). Trimming left V 2 bases short and J 1 base short, with 11 bases between. The germline gives CDR1 MNHEY, CDR2 SVGAGI. This CDR3 has 15 amino acids. The CDR3 coding sequence is TGTGCCAGCAGTTACAGTCGGGGGACCCAAGAGACCCAGTACTTC. Its translation is CASSYSRGTQETQYF.

The chain uses TRBV6-1 and TRBJ2-6, with a weak D call TRBD2 (5 bases). CDR1 MNHNS and CDR2 SASEGT come from the germline V gene. The CDR3 covers 14 residues. V lost 8 bases and J lost 0, with 8 bases in between. The CDR3 DNA reads TGTGCCAGCTTTCGGGACTCTGGGGCCAACGTCCTGACTTTC. This gives the protein CASFRDSGANVLTF.

This clonotype occurred a few times. DNA for the CDR3: TGTGCCAGCAGCTTTGGGACCCTGGAGGGCTACACCTTC. This translates into CASSFGTLEGYTF. The rearrangement joins TRBV7-9 to TRBJ1-2; weak D call: TRBD1 (5 bases). Germline CDR1 reads SEHNR; CDR2 reads FQNEAQ (reference sequence). The CDR3 is 13 residues long. V lost 3 bases to trimming and J lost 8 bases, with 13 bases between them.

This clonotype was recorded at least ten times. V is TRBV12-3 or TRBV12-4 and J is TRBJ2-5, with a possible D match to TRBD1 (5 bases). V was clipped by 8 bases and J by 2 bases, with 9 bases between them. This CDR3 has 12 amino acids. CDR3 DNA sequence: TGTGCCAGCTTAGACAGTCAAGAGACCCAGTACTTC. It translates to CASLDSQETQYF.

This clonotype was seen ten or more times. The chain recombines TRBV29-1 with TRBJ2-3; D not resolved. V lost 4 bases and J lost 1, with 12 bases in between. Per the germline V gene, CDR1 is SQVTM and CDR2 is ANQGSEA. The CDR3 extends over 14 amino acids. In DNA form, the CDR3 reads TGCAGCGTTGTCGGAAGGGTGGGCACAGATACGCAGTATTTT. It is translated as CSVVGRVGTDTQYF.

This clonotype was counted between two and nine times. This chain uses TRBV4-1 with TRBJ2-2; 7 bases are shared with TRBD2. Germline V gene lookup returns CDR1 MGHRA and CDR2 YSYEKL. This CDR3 is built from 16 residues. The junction had 5 bases not matched to a gene; V was cut back by 4 bases and J by 0 bases. CDR3 loop: CASSPASGANTGELFF. DNA of the CDR3: TGCGCCAGCAGCCCAGCTAGCGGAGCGAACACCGGGGAGCTGTTTTTT.

A word on this clonotype: A junction boundary mismatches the germline segment, possibly from a read error. This chain connects TRBV10-3 to TRBJ2-3, with 12 bases aligning to TRBD2. The CDR3 loop spans 18 amino acids. Germline lookup yields CDR1 ENHRY and CDR2 SYGVKD. CDR3 region: CAITDPRLGTSGSDMQYF. CDR3 nucleotides: TGTGCCATCACGGACCCTCGGCTCGGGACTAGCGGGTCAGATATGCAGTATTTT.

The sample holds a few counts of this clonotype. V is TRBV20-1 and J is TRBJ2-3; 10 bases are shared with TRBD2. The V and J ends lost 5 bases and 10 bases, in that order; junction bases with no gene match: 15. From germline, CDR1 is DFQATT and CDR2 SNEGSKA (reference sequence). The CDR3 sequence is 15 residues long. CDR3 sequence reads: CSARAPSSGGDPQYF. DNA of the CDR3: TGCAGTGCTCGGGCCCCCTCCAGCGGGGGGGATCCGCAGTATTTT.

V usage is TRBV12-3 or TRBV12-4 and J usage is TRBJ1-5, with no clear D. The CDR3 totals 15 residues. Trimming shortened V by 0 bases and J by 3 bases, and 9 bases separated the two germline ends. The CDR3 here is CASSLASGYNQPQHF. CDR3 sequence (DNA): TGTGCCAGCAGTTTAGCTTCGGGTTACAATCAGCCCCAGCATTTT.

The CDR3 bases are TGTGCCAGCAGCTTCAGACCCCGGACAGCTGGCTACACCTTC. Its protein product is CASSFRPRTAGYTF. The chain combines TRBV7-2 with TRBJ1-2; perhaps TRBD1 as D (6 bases). The CDR3 loop spans 14 amino acids. Trimming removed 3 bases from V and 7 bases from J, with 15 bases in between. Germline V CDR1 and CDR2: SGHTA, FQGNSA. Filled out from reference TRBV7-2 and TRBJ1-2, the complete variable domain reads GAGVSQSPSNKVTEKGKDVELRCDPISGHTALYWYRQSLGQGLEFLIYFQGNSAPDKSGLPSDRFSAERTGGSVSTLTIQRTQQEDSAVYLCASSFRPRTAGYTFGSGTRLTVV.

The chain has TRBV2 and TRBJ2-7, with TRBD1 matching over 7 bases. Germline V gene sequence: CDR1 SNHLY, CDR2 FYNNEI. The CDR3 loop spans 13 amino acids. V shed 11 bases and J 3 bases; nucleotides not matched to a gene: 10. CDR3 nucleotides: TGTGCCGGCCGGCGACAGGGTGTCTACGAGCAGTACTTC. The encoded protein is CAGRRQGVYEQYF.

This clonotype appeared a few times. The chain links TRBV12-3 or TRBV12-4 to TRBJ2-6; possible D gene TRBD1, 6 bases. This CDR3 region has 17 residues. V dropped 6 bases and J dropped 0 bases, with 15 bases sitting between them. DNA of the CDR3: TGTGCCAGCAGCCTTGGACAGCCCCCCTCTGGGGCCAACGTCCTGACTTTC. It codes for CASSLGQPPSGANVLTF.

Regarding this clonotype: Being one base from a much bigger clone, this may be a read error. CDR3 region: CACSVESTDTQYF. For the CDR3, the DNA is TGTGCCTGCAGCGTAGAAAGCACAGATACGCAGTATTTT. The chain links TRBV9 to TRBJ2-3; D gene unclear. The length of the CDR3 is 13 residues. Germline lookup yields CDR1 SGDLS and CDR2 YYNGEE.

The J gene is TRBJ2-1, the V gene TRBV30; 7 nucleotides align to TRBD2. CDR1 and CDR2 (germline): GTSNPN, SVGIG (reference sequence). V gave up 2 bases and J gave up 12 bases; unmatched junction bases: 16. The length of the CDR3 is 15 residues. The CDR3 region is CAWSPLGGGSYGQFF. The CDR3 DNA sequence: TGTGCCTGGAGTCCCCTTGGCGGGGGTTCTTATGGGCAGTTCTTC.

This clonotype has ten or more counts. The V call is TRBV10-3, the J call TRBJ2-3; maybe TRBD2 (6 bases). This CDR3 is 14 amino acids long. V was clipped by 0 bases and J by 4 bases, with 8 bases between them. CDR1 and CDR2 from the germline V gene are ENHRY and SYGVKD. The CDR3 DNA reads TGTGCCATCAGTGAGTCGGAGGGAGCAGATACGCAGTATTTT. Its protein product is CAISESEGADTQYF.

This rearrangement joins TRBV27 to TRBJ2-1, with 10 bases that match TRBD2. This CDR3 is built from 16 residues. Germline loops: CDR1 MNHEY, CDR2 SMNVEV (reference sequence). With V trimmed by 6 bases and J by 4 bases, 9 bases remained unmatched. CDR3 region: CASSRAGGELYNEQFF. CDR3 bases: TGTGCCAGCAGCAGAGCGGGGGGGGAACTATACAATGAGCAGTTCTTC.

The table lists this clonotype with many counts. The rearrangement uses TRBV5-1 and TRBJ2-1; no clear D. This CDR3 comprises 15 residues. Germline values: CDR1 SGHRS, CDR2 YFSETQ. V dropped 4 bases and J dropped 7 bases, with 18 bases sitting between them. The DNA for the CDR3 is TGCGCCAGCAGCCCGTACCCAGATTACGGGAATGAGCAGTTCTTC. It specifies CASSPYPDYGNEQFF.

The table lists this clonotype with many counts. This chain connects TRBV28 to TRBJ1-2, with 9 positions matching TRBD1. CDR3 length: 14 amino acids. J was trimmed by 4 bases and V by 3 bases; bases with no gene match: 3. Per germline, CDR1 MDHEN and CDR2 SYDVKM. As DNA, the CDR3 is TGTGCCAGCAGTTTTGGGACAGGGTCCTATGGCTACACCTTC. Amino acids: CASSFGTGSYGYTF.

The chain is built from TRBV12-3 or TRBV12-4 and TRBJ2-7; 7 nucleotides align to TRBD1. CDR3 length: 14 residues. J was trimmed by 2 bases and V by 4 bases; bases with no gene match: 5. CDR3 in amino acids: CASSYRGPPYEQYF. Written as DNA, the CDR3 is TGTGCCAGCAGTTACAGGGGACCACCCTACGAGCAGTACTTC.

This clonotype was counted a few times. CDR3 bases: TGTGCCAGCAGTTTACTTGCGGGAGGGCTTCTCTACGAGCAGTACTTC. Translated: CASSLLAGGLLYEQYF. V and J are TRBV28 and TRBJ2-7; TRBD2 agrees at 9 bases. CDR1 is MDHEN and CDR2 is SYDVKM in the germline V gene. CDR3 length: 16 residues. Trimming removed 2 bases from V and 3 bases from J; junction bases left unmatched: 8.

This clonotype appeared a single time. The chain links TRBV18 to TRBJ2-7; weak D call: TRBD2 (5 bases). With 3 bases removed from V and 1 base from J, the gap between germline ends came to 13 bases. Germline V gene lookup returns CDR1 KGHSH and CDR2 LQKENI. This CDR3 has 15 residues. CDR3 loop: CASSPPSRPSYEQYF. The CDR3 bases are TGTGCCAGCTCACCCCCTAGCAGGCCATCCTACGAGCAGTACTTC.

This chain connects TRBV7-2 to TRBJ2-3; the D call may be TRBD1 or TRBD2 (5 bases each). V lost 0 bases and J lost 4, with 11 bases in between. CDR3 length: 15 amino acids. The germline V gene has CDR1 SGHTA and CDR2 FQGNSA. CDR3 in amino acids: CASSLAGRGPDTQYF. CDR3 in DNA: TGTGCCAGCAGCTTAGCAGGAAGGGGACCAGATACGCAGTATTTT.

On this clonotype itself: At one end, the junction sequence differs from germline, possibly due to a read error. This chain links TRBV6-1 with TRBJ1-2; 9 nucleotides agree with TRBD1. The CDR3 runs 14 residues. CDR1 is MNHNS and CDR2 is SASEGT in the germline V gene. In DNA, the CDR3 is TGTGCCGGCAGGCCGGGACAGGGATACTATGGCTACACCTTC. Its protein is CAGRPGQGYYGYTF.